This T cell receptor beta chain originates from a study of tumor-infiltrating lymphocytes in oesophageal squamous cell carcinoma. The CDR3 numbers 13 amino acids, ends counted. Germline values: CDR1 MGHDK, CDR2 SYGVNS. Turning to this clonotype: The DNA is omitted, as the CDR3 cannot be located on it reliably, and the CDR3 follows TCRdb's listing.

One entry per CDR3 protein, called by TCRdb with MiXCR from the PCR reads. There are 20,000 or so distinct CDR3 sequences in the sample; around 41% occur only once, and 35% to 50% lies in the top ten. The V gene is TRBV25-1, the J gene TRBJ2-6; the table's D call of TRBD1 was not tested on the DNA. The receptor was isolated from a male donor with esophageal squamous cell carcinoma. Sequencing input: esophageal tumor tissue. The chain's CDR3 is CASGQNYGYTFGF.